The text below deals with one T cell receptor (beta chain). Its specificity is unknown. Donors in the study were healthy people who gave bone marrow. This sample is drawn from a study of cytomegalovirus exposure and HLA in healthy donors. Trimming removed 1 base at V and 3 bases at J, with 13 bases between. The CDR3 is 15 amino acids. Germline V lookup: CDR1 LGHNA, CDR2 YSLEER. The study's findings and limits: Some segments of the V type, notably TRBV6-2 and TRBV6-3, were excluded as indistinguishable. The authors enumerated roughly 160 TCR beta chains as linked to cytomegalovirus.

Use of 60 Vbeta and 13 Jbeta primers characterized the PCR. Sequencing was performed with immunoSEQ multiplex PCR; in TCRdb, only in-frame clones are kept and a portion is missing. Here the sample spans around 170,000 clones, about 80% being singletons. Sequenced sample: PBMCs. The source is a woman aged 25-40 years in good health and CMV-seronegative. The chain combines TRBV4-3 with TRBJ2-7; tentatively, D is TRBD1 (5 bases). Here the CDR3 DNA reads TGCGCCAGCAGCCAAGGCAGGGTTGGCATCTACGAGCAGTACTTC. This sequence encodes CASSQGRVGIYEQYF.